These T cell receptor beta chains were read from a single sample in a study of technical replicates of blood from a few donors. Measured with immunoSEQ multiplex PCR; TCRdb has only the in-frame clones, and not every one. The table records approximately 52,000 clones, around 83% of them present only once. Sequenced: PBMCs. These receptor sequences come from a human donor in good health. Some clones in this sample may be carry-over from other donors' samples. Each CDR3 is given with its conserved first and last residue. A D gene is named only where the DNA matches it firmly. Only some rows state a clone size, as once, few, many or a class for expanded clones.

D: TRBD2; V: TRBV2; size: NA; J: TRBJ2-3; CDR3: CASSGTSVMQDTQYF; DNA: TGTGCCAGCAGTGGGACTAGCGTCATGCAGGATACGCAGTATTTT
D: NA; V: TRBV4-3; size: NA; J: TRBJ1-2; CDR3: CASSQEWGPANYGYTF; DNA: TGCGCCAGCAGCCAAGAATGGGGGCCAGCTAACTATGGCTACACCTTC
D: NA; V: TRBV11-2; size: NA; J: TRBJ1-6; CDR3: CASSSPQTGVRSPLHF; DNA: TGTGCCAGCAGCTCGCCTCAGACAGGTGTTCGATCACCCCTCCACTTT
D: NA; V: TRBV9; size: NA; J: TRBJ2-3; CDR3: CASSVGVPDTQYF; DNA: TGTGCCAGCAGCGTCGGTGTTCCAGATACGCAGTATTTT
D: NA; V: TRBV4-1; size: NA; J: TRBJ2-1; CDR3: CASSQDPRIDNEQFF; DNA: TGCGCCAGCAGCCAAGATCCCAGGATTGACAATGAGCAGTTCTTC
D: NA; V: TRBV29-1; size: once; J: TRBJ2-3; CDR3: CSVLLVEGELNTQYF; DNA: TGCAGCGTCCTTCTGGTTGAGGGAGAGCTGAATACGCAGTATTTT
D: TRBD2; V: TRBV9; size: NA; J: TRBJ2-3; CDR3: CASSVTIPAGGPTDTQYF; DNA: TGTGCCAGCAGCGTAACAATCCCAGCGGGGGGCCCCACAGATACGCAGTATTTT
D: NA; V: TRBV7-3; size: NA; J: TRBJ2-5; CDR3: CASSLASQETQYF; DNA: TGTGCCAGCAGCTTAGCCAGCCAAGAGACCCAGTACTTC
D: NA; V: TRBV4-3; size: NA; J: TRBJ2-6; CDR3: CASSQMGPGGGSSGANVLTF; DNA: TGCGCCAGCAGCCAAATGGGACCGGGTGGAGGGAGCTCTGGGGCCAACGTCCTGACTTTC
D: TRBD2; V: TRBV7-6; size: NA; J: TRBJ2-1; CDR3: CASSLLAGALGDNEQFF; DNA: TGTGCCAGCAGCTTACTAGCGGGGGCCCTCGGCGACAATGAGCAGTTCTTC
D: NA; V: TRBV2; size: NA; J: TRBJ1-4; CDR3: CASSELGVPSEKLFF; DNA: TGTGCCAGCAGTGAATTGGGCGTACCCAGTGAAAAACTGTTTTTT
D: NA; V: TRBV30; size: NA; J: TRBJ2-1; CDR3: CAWSLLYNEQFF; DNA: TGTGCCTGGAGTCTACTGTACAATGAGCAGTTCTTC